A single sample is the source of the 26 T cell receptor beta chains below, sequenced in a study of blood T cell repertoires in COVID-19. This table comes from immunoSEQ multiplex PCR, and its TCRdb copy is limited to in-frame clones, with some not included. The sample contains 250,000 to 350,000 clones, around 85% of which appear only once. Sequencing was done on a sample of peripheral blood. The receptors derive from a human donor with COVID-19, enrolled during active disease. The donor label of this sample is uncertain.

This sequence joins TRBV7-3 and TRBJ1-2, with D perhaps TRBD1 (6 bases). The CDR3 runs to 15 residues. Trimming stripped 5 bases from V and 3 bases from J, with 16 bases between. The germline gives CDR1 SGHTA, CDR2 FQGTGA. The CDR3 sequence is CASSPFGGADYGYTF. CDR3 nucleotides: TGTGCCAGCAGCCCGTTTGGGGGGGCAGACTATGGCTACACCTTC.

This clone was recorded only once. The chain combines TRBV4-1 with TRBJ2-7; tentative D call: TRBD2 (6 bases). V was pared by 7 bases and J by 0 bases, with 19 bases between. Germline-derived CDR1 and CDR2 are MGHRA and YSYEKL. The CDR3 runs 16 residues. This chain's CDR3 is CASMPGLSLFSYEQYF. DNA for the CDR3: TGCGCCAGCATGCCGGGACTCAGTCTTTTCTCCTACGAGCAGTACTTC.

V and J are TRBV4-1 and TRBJ2-7, with 14 nucleotides matching TRBD2. V lost 0 bases and J lost 3; bases outside the gene matches: 13. This CDR3 is 20 amino acids long. CDR1 is MGHRA, CDR2 YSYEKL, per germline. The CDR3 region has the DNA TGCGCCAGCAGCCAAGAAGATGTGGGACTAGCGGGAGAGTTGTTCTACGAGCAGTACTTC. Its protein product is CASSQEDVGLAGELFYEQYF.

The J gene is TRBJ2-7, the V gene TRBV10-1; perhaps TRBD2 as D (5 bases). The V and J ends lost 2 bases and 3 bases respectively, with 11 bases between them. Germline CDR1 and CDR2: WNHNN and SYGVQD (reference sequence). CDR3 length: 14 residues. The CDR3 region is CASSEPEGLYEQYF. CDR3 coding DNA: TGCGCCAGCAGTGAGCCCGAGGGCCTCTACGAGCAGTACTTC.

Remarks on this clone: Within the sample, other DNA sequences also encode this same CDR3. This chain uses TRBV18 with TRBJ2-3; 10 nucleotides align to TRBD2. The CDR3 runs 15 residues. Germline CDR1 is KGHSH and CDR2 is LQKENI. With 6 bases clipped from V and 1 base from J, the junction kept 4 bases outside the gene matches. CDR3 amino acids: CASSPGTSGTDTQYF. CDR3 bases: TGTGCCAGCTCGCCCGGGACTAGCGGCACAGATACGCAGTATTTT.

CDR3 DNA: TGTGCCAGCAGCTCCGATGTCGGGGAGCAAAATGAAAAACTGTTTTTT. Translated: CASSSDVGEQNEKLFF. The genes are TRBV7-9 and TRBJ1-4; D not certain. CDR3 length: 16 amino acids. V was pared by 4 bases and J by 5 bases, with 17 bases between. CDR1 and CDR2 from the germline V gene are SEHNR and FQNEAQ (reference sequence).

This chain connects TRBV7-3 to TRBJ2-2; tentative D call: TRBD1 (5 bases). Germline V lookup: CDR1 SGHTA, CDR2 FQGTGA. Trimming cost V 2 bases and J 3 bases, with 10 bases left between them. The CDR3 runs to 15 residues. As DNA, the CDR3 is TGTGCCAGCAGCTTAGTCAGGGTGGACACCGGGGAGCTGTTTTTT. Translating it yields CASSLVRVDTGELFF.

The chain joins TRBV28 to TRBJ1-1; possible D gene TRBD1, 5 bases. From germline, CDR1 is MDHEN and CDR2 SYDVKM. With 2 bases removed from V and 6 bases from J, the gap between germline ends came to 19 bases. The CDR3 consists of 16 residues. Here the CDR3 reads CASSLRMGGVRAEAFF. In DNA form, the CDR3 reads TGTGCCAGCAGTTTAAGGATGGGGGGGGTAAGAGCTGAAGCTTTCTTT.

The rearrangement joins TRBV9 to TRBJ1-4; D might be TRBD1 (5 bases). CDR1 is SGDLS, CDR2 YYNGEE, per germline. The CDR3 spans 16 residues. Trimming removed 4 bases from V and 7 bases from J, with 20 bases in between. The chain's CDR3 is CASSPGGTGAAEKLFF. Written as DNA, the CDR3 is TGTGCCAGCAGCCCCGGGGGAACTGGAGCGGCTGAAAAACTGTTTTTT.

The J gene is TRBJ2-1, the V gene TRBV5-1, with 9 bases lining up with TRBD1. The trim removed 4 bases at V and 4 bases at J, leaving 12 bases unmatched. This CDR3 is built from 17 residues. Germline lookup yields CDR1 SGHRS and CDR2 YFSETQ. The CDR3 is CASSLLVTGGFYNEQFF. CDR3 nucleotide sequence: TGCGCCAGCAGCCTTCTAGTGACAGGGGGTTTTTACAATGAGCAGTTCTTC.

Here the CDR3 reads CASTPRTLTDTQYF. CDR3 sequence (DNA): TGTGCCAGCACCCCCCGGACACTCACAGATACGCAGTATTTT. This chain links TRBV6-5 with TRBJ2-3; D is perhaps TRBD1 (5 bases). Between the trimmed V and J ends, which lost 7 bases and 2 bases, there was a span of 13 bases. Germline CDR1 reads MNHEY; CDR2 reads SVGAGI. The CDR3 contains 14 residues.

The chain joins TRBV27 to TRBJ2-5, with TRBD2 identical over 7 bases. V shed 4 bases, J shed 5 bases, and the junction held 10 bases outside the gene matches. CDR1 MNHEY and CDR2 SMNVEV come from the germline V gene (reference sequence). The CDR3 has 15 amino acids. Written as DNA, the CDR3 is TGTGCCAGCAGTTCGGTCCCGGGAGGATGGGAGACCCAGTACTTC. Its protein product is CASSSVPGGWETQYF.

J is TRBJ2-7 and V is TRBV7-9, with 7 bases fitting TRBD1. The CDR3 has 14 residues. V lost 5 bases to trimming and J lost 5 bases; unmatched junction nucleotides: 9. Germline CDR1 reads SEHNR; CDR2 reads FQNEAQ (reference sequence). CDR3 coding DNA: TGTGCCAGCAGCCTTCGACAGGGAACCCACGAGCAGTACTTC. It encodes CASSLRQGTHEQYF.

The chain links TRBV19 to TRBJ1-5; 9 nucleotides match TRBD1. CDR1 is LNHDA and CDR2 is SQIVND in the germline V gene (reference sequence). Trimming removed 5 bases from V and 7 bases from J; junction bases left unmatched: 12. The CDR3 has 16 residues. The CDR3 DNA reads as TGTGCCAGTAGTGCACAGGGGGCGTGGGTTCAACAGCCCCAGCATTTT. Its protein is CASSAQGAWVQQPQHF.

The V and J genes are TRBV4-3 and TRBJ1-6, with 8 bases that match TRBD1. Trimming at V came to 4 bases and at J to 10 bases, leaving 9 bases not matched to a gene. This CDR3 has 15 amino acids. The germline gives CDR1 LGHNA, CDR2 YSLEER. This chain's CDR3 is CASSRQTGVDSPLHF. In DNA, the CDR3 is TGCGCCAGCAGCCGCCAGACAGGGGTGGACTCACCCCTCCACTTT.

The rearrangement uses TRBV6-8 and TRBJ1-5; 10 nucleotides line up with TRBD1. Per germline, CDR1 MNHGY and CDR2 SAAAGT. The trim removed 2 bases at V and 6 bases at J, leaving 10 bases unmatched. The CDR3 has 17 residues. The CDR3 spells CASSYGTGALGGQPQHF. The CDR3 nucleotides are TGTGCCAGCAGTTACGGGACAGGGGCGCTGGGGGGTCAGCCCCAGCATTTT.

This clone is a singleton in its sample. The chain is built from TRBV29-1 and TRBJ2-7, with 8 nucleotides matching TRBD1. The CDR3 spans 12 residues. V gave up 2 bases and J gave up 7 bases; unmatched junction bases: 4. CDR1 and CDR2 (germline): SQVTM, ANQGSEA. CDR3 sequence (DNA): TGCAGCGTTGAACCCAGGGGGCAAGAGCAGTACTTC. Protein sequence: CSVEPRGQEQYF.

V gene TRBV9 combines with J gene TRBJ1-2, with D perhaps TRBD1 (5 bases). Per the germline V gene, CDR1 is SGDLS and CDR2 is YYNGEE. This CDR3 is built from 16 residues. V lost 8 bases and J lost 0, with 20 bases in between. The CDR3 is CASSAGLDWANYGYTF. CDR3 DNA sequence: TGTGCCAGTTCCGCGGGGCTCGACTGGGCTAACTATGGCTACACCTTC.

The chain recombines TRBV19 with TRBJ1-2, with TRBD1 identical over 8 bases. With V trimmed by 0 bases and J by 8 bases, 14 bases remained unmatched. The CDR3 extends over 17 amino acids. CDR1 and CDR2 (germline): LNHDA, SQIVND (reference sequence). The CDR3 DNA reads as TGTGCCAGTAGTATAGACCCCGCCCCGACAGGGGCAGGAGGCTACACCTTC. It is translated as CASSIDPAPTGAGGYTF.

The chain links TRBV19 to TRBJ1-2; D gene uncertain. This CDR3 is built from 13 residues. Germline V lookup: CDR1 LNHDA, CDR2 SQIVND (reference sequence). Trimming removed 8 bases from V and 3 bases from J, with 13 bases in between. This CDR3 is CASSGYSDYGYTF. DNA of the CDR3: TGTGCCAGTTCCGGGTATTCGGACTATGGCTACACCTTC. Drawing the rest from reference TRBV19 and TRBJ1-2, the complete variable domain is DGGITQSPKYLFRKEGQNVTLSCEQNLNHDAMYWYRQDPGQGLRLIYYSQIVNDFQKGDIAEGYSVSREKKESFPLTVTSAQKNPTAFYLCASSGYSDYGYTFGSGTRLTVV.

The rearrangement joins TRBV5-4 to TRBJ2-3; D is perhaps TRBD2 (6 bases). Germline V lookup: CDR1 SGHNT, CDR2 YYREEE (reference sequence). V lost 2 bases to trimming and J lost 1 base, with 14 bases between them. The CDR3 has 16 residues. This CDR3 reads CASSLGQGGRTDTQYF. The CDR3 nucleotides are TGTGCCAGCAGCTTAGGTCAGGGAGGCCGCACAGATACGCAGTATTTT.

The chain is built from TRBV14 and TRBJ2-3; TRBD2 matches at 14 bases. This CDR3 contains 20 residues. Germline V gene sequence: CDR1 SGHDN, CDR2 FVKESK. J was trimmed by 6 bases and V by 1 base; bases with no gene match: 15. The CDR3 sequence: CASSQGPGLAGVLPRDTQYF. CDR3 DNA sequence: TGTGCCAGCAGCCAAGGGCCGGGACTAGCGGGAGTTCTTCCGAGGGATACGCAGTATTTT.

The gene calls are TRBV9 and TRBJ1-3, with 7 bases lining up with TRBD1. The CDR3 length is 15 residues. Losses at the gene ends were 1 base for V and 4 bases for J; bases not matched to a gene: 5. Germline assignment: CDR1 SGDLS and CDR2 YYNGEE. The CDR3, as DNA: TGTGCCAGCAGCGTAAACACAGGGGTCGGAAACACCATATATTTT. Protein sequence: CASSVNTGVGNTIYF. Combining the CDR3 with reference TRBV9 and TRBJ1-3 gives the whole variable domain DSGVTQTPKHLITATGQRVTLRCSPRSGDLSVYWYQQSLDQGLQFLIQYYNGEERAKGNILERFSAQQFPDLHSELNLSSLELGDSALYFCASSVNTGVGNTIYFGEGSWLTVV.

This chain links TRBV5-1 with TRBJ1-1; 9 nucleotides align to TRBD1. V lost 4 bases to trimming and J lost 4 bases; unmatched junction nucleotides: 11. Germline V gives CDR1 SGHRS, CDR2 YFSETQ. The CDR3 runs 16 residues. The CDR3 sequence: CASSPGQGTRGTEAFF. The CDR3 DNA is TGCGCCAGCAGCCCCGGACAGGGGACCCGGGGCACTGAAGCTTTCTTT.

This clone was seen more than once but under ten times. This sequence joins TRBV7-6 and TRBJ1-3, with 7 bases fitting TRBD1. The V gene's germline CDR1 is SGHVS and CDR2 FNYEAQ. V gave up 4 bases and J gave up 6 bases; unmatched junction bases: 9. The CDR3 runs 15 residues. This chain's CDR3 is CASSSPKTGKNTIYF. CDR3 sequence (DNA): TGTGCCAGCAGCTCCCCTAAGACAGGGAAAAACACCATATATTTT.

This clone was seen just once. This chain uses TRBV6-4 with TRBJ1-1; TRBD1 matches 7 bases. V dropped 6 bases and J dropped 4; count of bases not matched to a gene: 8. Germline-derived CDR1 and CDR2 are MRHNA and SNTAGT. The CDR3 is made up of 14 amino acids. The CDR3 loop is CASRPSGGGTEAFF. Here the CDR3 DNA reads TGTGCCAGCAGGCCCTCAGGGGGTGGCACTGAAGCTTTCTTT.